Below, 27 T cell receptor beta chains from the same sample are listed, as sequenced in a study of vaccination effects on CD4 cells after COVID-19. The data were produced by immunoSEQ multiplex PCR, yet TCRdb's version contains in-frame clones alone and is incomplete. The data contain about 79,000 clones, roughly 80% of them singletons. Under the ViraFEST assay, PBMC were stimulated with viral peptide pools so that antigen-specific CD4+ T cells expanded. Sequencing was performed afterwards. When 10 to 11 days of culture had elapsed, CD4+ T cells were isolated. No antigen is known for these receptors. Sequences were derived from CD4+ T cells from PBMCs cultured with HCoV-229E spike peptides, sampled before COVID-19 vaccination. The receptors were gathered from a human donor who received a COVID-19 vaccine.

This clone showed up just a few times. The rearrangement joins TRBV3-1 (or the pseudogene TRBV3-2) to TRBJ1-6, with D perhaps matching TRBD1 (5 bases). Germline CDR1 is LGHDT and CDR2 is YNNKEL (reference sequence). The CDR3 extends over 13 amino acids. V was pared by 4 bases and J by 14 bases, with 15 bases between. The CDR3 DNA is TGTGCCAGCAGCCTCGCGGGACGTCCGGCCCTCCACTTT. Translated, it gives CASSLAGRPALHF.

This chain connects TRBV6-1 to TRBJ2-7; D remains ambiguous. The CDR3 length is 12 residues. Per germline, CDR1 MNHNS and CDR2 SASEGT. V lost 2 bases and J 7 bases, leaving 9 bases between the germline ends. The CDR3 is CASSEQGTEQYV. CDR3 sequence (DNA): TGTGCCAGCAGTGAACAAGGCACAGAGCAGTACGTC.

The CDR3 sequence is CASSGQGTEGYTF. The CDR3 bases are TGTGCCAGCAGTGGACAGGGTACCGAAGGCTACACCTTC. The chain uses TRBV2 and TRBJ1-2; the match to TRBD1 covers 7 bases. With V trimmed by 4 bases and J by 8 bases, 7 bases remained unmatched. Germline assignment: CDR1 SNHLY and CDR2 FYNNEI. This CDR3 region has 13 residues.

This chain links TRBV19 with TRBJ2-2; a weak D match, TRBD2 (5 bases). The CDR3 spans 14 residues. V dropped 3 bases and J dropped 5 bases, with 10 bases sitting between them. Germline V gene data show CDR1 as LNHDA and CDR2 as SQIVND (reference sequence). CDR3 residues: CASSMAGGTGELFF. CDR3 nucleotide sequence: TGTGCCAGTAGTATGGCAGGCGGGACCGGGGAGCTGTTTTTT.

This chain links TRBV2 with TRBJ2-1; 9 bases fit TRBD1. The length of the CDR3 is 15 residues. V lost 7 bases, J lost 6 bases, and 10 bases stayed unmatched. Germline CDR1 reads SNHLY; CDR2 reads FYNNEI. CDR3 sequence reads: CASMGSRDRVNEQFF. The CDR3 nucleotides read TGTGCCAGCATGGGCTCCCGGGACAGGGTCAATGAGCAGTTCTTC.

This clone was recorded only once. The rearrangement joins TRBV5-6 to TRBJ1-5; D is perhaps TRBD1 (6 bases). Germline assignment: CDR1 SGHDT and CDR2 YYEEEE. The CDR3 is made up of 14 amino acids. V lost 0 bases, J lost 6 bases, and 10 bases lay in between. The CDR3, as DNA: TGTGCCAGCAGCTTGGGGGCAGGGGTTCAGCCCCAGCATTTT. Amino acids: CASSLGAGVQPQHF. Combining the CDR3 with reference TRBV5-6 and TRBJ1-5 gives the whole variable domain DAGVTQSPTHLIKTRGQQVTLRCSPKSGHDTVSWYQQALGQGPQFIFQYYEEEERQRGNFPDRFSGHQFPNYSSELNVNALLLGDSALYLCASSLGAGVQPQHFGDGTRLSIL.

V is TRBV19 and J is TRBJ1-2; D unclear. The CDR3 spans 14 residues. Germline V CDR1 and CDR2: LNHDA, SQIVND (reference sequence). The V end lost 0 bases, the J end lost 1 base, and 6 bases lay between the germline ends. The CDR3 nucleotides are TGTGCCAGTAGTATAGAAGGATATAACTATGGCTACACCTTC. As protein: CASSIEGYNYGYTF.

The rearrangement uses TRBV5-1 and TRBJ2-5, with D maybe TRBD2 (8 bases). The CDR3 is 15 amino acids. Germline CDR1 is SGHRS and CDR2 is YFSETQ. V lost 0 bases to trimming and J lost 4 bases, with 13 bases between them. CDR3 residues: CASSLVAGTVETQYF. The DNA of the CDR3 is TGCGCCAGCAGCTTGGTAGCGGGGACAGTAGAGACCCAGTACTTC.

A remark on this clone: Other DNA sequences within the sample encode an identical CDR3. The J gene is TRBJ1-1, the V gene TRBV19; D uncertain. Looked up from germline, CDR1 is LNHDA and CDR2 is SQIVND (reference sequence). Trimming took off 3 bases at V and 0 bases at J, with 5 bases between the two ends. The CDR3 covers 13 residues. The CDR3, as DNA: TGTGCCAGTAGTATTCGGTTGAACACTGAAGCTTTCTTT. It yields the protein CASSIRLNTEAFF.

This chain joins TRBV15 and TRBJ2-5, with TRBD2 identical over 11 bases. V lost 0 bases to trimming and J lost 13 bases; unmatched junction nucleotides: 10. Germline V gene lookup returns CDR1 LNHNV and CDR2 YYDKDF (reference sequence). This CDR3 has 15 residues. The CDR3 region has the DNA TGTGCCACCAGCAGAGACCGTAGCGGGGGGGGCCAGGGGTACTTC. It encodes CATSRDRSGGGQGYF.

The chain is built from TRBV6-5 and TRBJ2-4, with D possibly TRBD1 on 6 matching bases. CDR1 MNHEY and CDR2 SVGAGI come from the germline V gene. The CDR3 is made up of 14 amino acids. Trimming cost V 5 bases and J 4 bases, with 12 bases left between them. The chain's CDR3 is CASSTGQRKNIQYF. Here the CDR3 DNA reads TGTGCCAGCAGTACCGGACAGAGGAAAAACATTCAGTACTTC.

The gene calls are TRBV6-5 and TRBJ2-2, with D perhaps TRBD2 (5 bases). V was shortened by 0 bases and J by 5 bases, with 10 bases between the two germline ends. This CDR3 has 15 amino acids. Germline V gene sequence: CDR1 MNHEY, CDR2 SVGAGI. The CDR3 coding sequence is TGTGCCAGCAGTTACTCGATCCCGGGGACCGGGGAGCTGTTTTTT. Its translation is CASSYSIPGTGELFF.

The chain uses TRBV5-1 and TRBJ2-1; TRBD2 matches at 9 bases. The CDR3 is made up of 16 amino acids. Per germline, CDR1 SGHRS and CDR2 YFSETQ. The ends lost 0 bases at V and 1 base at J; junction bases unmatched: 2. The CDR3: CASSLGSGGSYNEQFF. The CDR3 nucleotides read TGCGCCAGCAGCTTGGGGAGCGGGGGGTCCTACAATGAGCAGTTCTTC.

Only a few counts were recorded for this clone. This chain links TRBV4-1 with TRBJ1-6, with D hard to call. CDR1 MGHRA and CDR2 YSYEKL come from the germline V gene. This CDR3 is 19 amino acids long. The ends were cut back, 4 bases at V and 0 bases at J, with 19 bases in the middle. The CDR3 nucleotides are TGCGCCAGCAGCCGGGGAGGGATACTTTCGAGCTCCTATAATTCACCCCTCCACTTT. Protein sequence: CASSRGGILSSSYNSPLHF.

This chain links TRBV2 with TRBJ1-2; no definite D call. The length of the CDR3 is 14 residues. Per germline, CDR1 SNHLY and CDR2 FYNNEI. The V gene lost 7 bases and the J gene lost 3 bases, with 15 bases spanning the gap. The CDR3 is CASTGEAGYYGYTF. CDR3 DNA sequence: TGTGCCAGCACTGGGGAGGCGGGCTACTATGGCTACACCTTC.

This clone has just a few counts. The CDR3 bases are TGCGCCAGCAGCGAGGGGAGAAGCTCTAACTATGGCTACACCTTC. This translates into CASSEGRSSNYGYTF. The chain recombines TRBV10-1 with TRBJ1-2; perhaps TRBD1 as D (5 bases). V was clipped by 6 bases and J by 0 bases, with 14 bases between them. This CDR3 has 15 amino acids. Germline lookup yields CDR1 WNHNN and CDR2 SYGVQD (reference sequence).

The CDR3 here is CAWSVGLSGGAGETQYF. In DNA, the CDR3 is TGTGCCTGGAGTGTGGGTCTGTCGGGGGGGGCCGGTGAGACCCAGTACTTC. The gene calls are TRBV30 and TRBJ2-5; TRBD2 matches 8 bases. The CDR3 is made up of 17 amino acids. Germline CDR1 and CDR2: GTSNPN and SVGIG (reference sequence). Germline trimming cut 0 bases from V and 5 bases from J; bases unmatched to any gene: 14.

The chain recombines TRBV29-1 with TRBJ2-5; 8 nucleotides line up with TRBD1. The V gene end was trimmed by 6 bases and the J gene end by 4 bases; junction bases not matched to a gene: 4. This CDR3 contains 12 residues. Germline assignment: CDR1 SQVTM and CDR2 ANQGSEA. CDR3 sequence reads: CSVLRGRETQYF. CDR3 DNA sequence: TGCAGCGTCCTCAGGGGGCGAGAGACCCAGTACTTC.

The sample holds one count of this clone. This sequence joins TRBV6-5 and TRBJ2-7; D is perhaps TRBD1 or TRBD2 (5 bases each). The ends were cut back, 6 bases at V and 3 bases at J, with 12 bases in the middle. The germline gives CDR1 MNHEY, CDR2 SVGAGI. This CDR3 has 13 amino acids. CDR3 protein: CASRGTVGYEQYV. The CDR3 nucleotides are TGTGCCAGCAGGGGGACGGTTGGCTACGAGCAGTACGTC.

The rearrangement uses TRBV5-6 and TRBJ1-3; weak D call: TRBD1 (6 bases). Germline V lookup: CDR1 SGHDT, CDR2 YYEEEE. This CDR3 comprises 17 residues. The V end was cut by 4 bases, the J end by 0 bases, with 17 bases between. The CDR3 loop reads CASSSFRQAISGNTIYF. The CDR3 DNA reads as TGTGCCAGCAGCAGTTTTCGACAGGCCATCTCTGGAAACACCATATATTTT. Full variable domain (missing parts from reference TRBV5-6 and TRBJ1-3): DAGVTQSPTHLIKTRGQQVTLRCSPKSGHDTVSWYQQALGQGPQFIFQYYEEEERQRGNFPDRFSGHQFPNYSSELNVNALLLGDSALYLCASSSFRQAISGNTIYFGEGSWLTVV.

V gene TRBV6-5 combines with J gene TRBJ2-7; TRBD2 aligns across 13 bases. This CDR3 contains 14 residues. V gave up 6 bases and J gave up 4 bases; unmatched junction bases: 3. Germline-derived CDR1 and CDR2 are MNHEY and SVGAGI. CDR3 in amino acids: CASRLAGGVYEQYV. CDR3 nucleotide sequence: TGTGCCAGCAGACTAGCGGGGGGGGTGTACGAGCAGTACGTC.

Here the CDR3 reads CASSRDANGETQYF. The CDR3 DNA is TGTGCCAGCAGCCGAGACGCGAACGGAGAGACCCAGTACTTC. The chain couples TRBV5-5 to TRBJ2-5; D remains ambiguous. Trimming took off 4 bases at V and 4 bases at J, with 14 bases between the two ends. CDR3 size: 14 residues. Germline CDR1 reads SGHKS; CDR2 reads YYEKEE (reference sequence). Based on the CDR3 plus reference TRBV5-5 and TRBJ2-5, the full variable domain is DAGVTQSPTHLIKTRGQQVTLRCSPISGHKSVSWYQQVLGQGPQFIFQYYEKEERGRGNFPDRFSARQFPNYSSELNVNALLLGDSALYLCASSRDANGETQYFGPGTRLLVL.

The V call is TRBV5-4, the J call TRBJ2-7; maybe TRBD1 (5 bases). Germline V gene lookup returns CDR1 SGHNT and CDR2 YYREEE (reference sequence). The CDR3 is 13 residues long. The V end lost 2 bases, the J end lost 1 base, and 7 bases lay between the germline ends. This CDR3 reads CASSFPGSYEQYV. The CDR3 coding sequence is TGTGCCAGCAGCTTTCCAGGGTCCTACGAGCAGTACGTC.

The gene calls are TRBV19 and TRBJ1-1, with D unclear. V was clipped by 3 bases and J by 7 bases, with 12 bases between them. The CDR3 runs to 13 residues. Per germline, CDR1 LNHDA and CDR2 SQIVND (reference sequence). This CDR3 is CASSIWVGNEAFF. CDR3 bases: TGTGCCAGTAGTATTTGGGTCGGTAATGAAGCTTTCTTT.

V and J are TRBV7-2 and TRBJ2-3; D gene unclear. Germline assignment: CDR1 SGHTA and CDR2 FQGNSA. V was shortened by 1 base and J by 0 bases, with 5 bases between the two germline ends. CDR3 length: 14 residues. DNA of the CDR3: TGTGCCAGCAGCTTAGTTGCCAGCACAGATACGCAGTATTTT. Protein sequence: CASSLVASTDTQYF.

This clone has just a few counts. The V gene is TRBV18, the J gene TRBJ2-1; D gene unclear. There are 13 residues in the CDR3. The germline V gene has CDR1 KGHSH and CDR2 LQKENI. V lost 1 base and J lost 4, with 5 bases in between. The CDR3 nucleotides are TGTGCCAGCTCACCACTTACATACAATGAGCAGTTCTTC. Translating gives CASSPLTYNEQFF.

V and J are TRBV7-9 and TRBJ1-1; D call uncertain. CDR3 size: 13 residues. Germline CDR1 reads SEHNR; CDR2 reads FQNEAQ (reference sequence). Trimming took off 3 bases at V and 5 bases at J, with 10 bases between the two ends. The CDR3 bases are TGTGCCAGCAGCTTTGTAGGGTATACTGAAGCTTTCTTT. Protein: CASSFVGYTEAFF.